The text below deals with one T cell receptor (beta chain). Antigen specificity is unknown. The study ran its PCR with 60 Vbeta and 13 Jbeta primers. Using immunoSEQ multiplex PCR, the repertoire was profiled, and TCRdb retains in-frame clones only, with some absent. The sample includes fewer than 110,000 clones, around 79% of them seen just once. Germline trimming cut 4 bases from V and 6 bases from J; bases unmatched to any gene: 8. The germline V gene has CDR1 SGHNT and CDR2 YYREEE (reference sequence). This CDR3 region has 15 residues. The data were taken from a study of cytomegalovirus exposure and HLA in healthy donors. Study summary: There were about 85 million unique TCRs (from HLA-typed donors) in an early data release.

Study-level results: Presence/absence analyses treated sequencing depth as roughly uniform across donors.

The receptor was derived from a woman in her forties in good health and CMV-seronegative. Specimen: PBMCs. This sequence joins TRBV5-4 and TRBJ2-1; 9 bases match TRBD1. The CDR3 region has the DNA TGTGCCAGCAGCGCGGACAGGGGATCGTTCAATGAGCAGTTCTTC. It translates to CASSADRGSFNEQFF.